This T cell receptor beta chain derives from a study of shared clonotypes between healthy human individuals (dated by TCRdb to the early 2020s). As for the study more broadly: A couple of women and a few men aged 18 to 49 years were included in the cohort. Per donor, three plates each were used for CD4 naive and CD4 memory, two for CD8 naive, and one for CD8 memory. The study deeply sequenced blood TCR repertoires of roughly five healthy adults to estimate repertoire size and the extent of clonotype sharing between individuals. To increase sequencing depth and limit assay-specific biases, different laboratories used diverse techniques to prepare libraries and sequence TCR repertoires. Between about 0.8 and 8.9 billion PBMCs per donor were obtained by leukapheresis.

CD8 naive samples were CD45RO-negative cells positively selected for CCR7, giving a CD45RA+CCR7+ population that excluded TemRA cells. Healthy HIV-negative adults with no recently reported acute infections or vaccinations were included as donors. Every donor was a Caucasian adult living in Nashville, Tennessee, USA. Blood was collected by leukapheresis, and PBMCs were isolated by Ficoll-Histopaque density gradient centrifugation and then cryopreserved in liquid nitrogen vapor phase. Analytical flow cytometry was used to check the purity and quantity of every magnetically sorted T cell population. Genomic DNA was isolated from every sorted fraction and measured by UV absorbance on a Nanodrop 2000c. As regards this clone: There is no known antigen for this receptor. Nothing much larger sits one base from this clone, and base qualities are not available.

TCR CDR3 regions were amplified from genomic DNA by multiplex PCR using the deep immunoSEQ assay. Genomic DNA extracted from each cell subset was distributed evenly over all wells of several immunoSEQ 96-well plates, and each plate served as one replicate. For sorted subsets, approximately 200 ng of genomic DNA, equivalent to 25,000 to 30,000 T cell genomes, went into each replicate PCR. Purified libraries were quantified with a Qubit 3.0 fluorometer, sized on a Bioanalyzer 2100, and re-quantified with the KAPA Library Quantification kit. Each immunoSEQ 96-well plate was sequenced on its own single-read 150-cycle Illumina NextSeq 550 flow cell. Turning to the authors' computational methods: Because only junctional sequences without quality scores were contained in the immunoSEQ output, filtering matching that applied to full-length reads could not be performed. To assign V/J genes and CDR3, sequences were annotated using PyIR, a Python wrapper for IgBLAST v1.9, with IMGT germline references. Reads were removed for weak V/J assignments (E-value above 1e-6), missing CDR3, stop codons, out-of-frame junctions, or ambiguous translated residues. V3J clonotypes were defined as sequences sharing an identical inferred V gene, J gene, and CDR3 amino acid sequence. The percentage overlap between two repertoires was calculated by dividing the number of shared unique clonotypes by the size of the smaller repertoire. Repertoire richness was assessed with RTK rarefaction, the Chao1 estimator, and Recon v2.1 estimates of unobserved clonotypes. Generation probabilities for all TCRbeta clonotypes obtained by the gDNA method from a handful of donors were computed using OLGA. TCRdb obtained this table from immuneACCESS and retained in-frame rearrangements with V and J assigned. These tables miss some clones; where compared with another copy, unresolved V genes account for less than half of the shortfall, and the remainder is unexplained. The V and J calls and clone size come from that table; D and trimming were worked out from the DNA. A total of roughly 590,000 clones appear in this sample, less than 97% of them only once. The top ten clonotypes cover 0.09% to 0.13% of the sample.

Study-wide findings and limitations: Because the study included only a small number of donors, the genetic and exposure-history diversity represented was limited. Clonotypes shared by all four sorted-subset donors showed higher generation probabilities than non-shared clonotypes. Pairwise subsampling indicated that sequencing depth was expected to affect the degree of clonotype sharing among donors. Sharing across four donors was observed for around 5% of naive CD4, over 3% of naive CD8, roughly 2.3% of memory CD4, and less than 0.45% of memory CD8 clonotypes. Naive subsets generally had larger estimated clonotype richness than memory subsets. Sampling was limited to blood, and TCR repertoires in tissue likely differ from TCR repertoires in blood. Incomplete sequencing was indicated by rarefaction of sorted-subset datasets, despite the large sequencing depth.

Measured from the cysteine to the phenylalanine, the CDR3 is 14 residues long. The retained sequence is limited to the CDR3, 42 bases, with the frame set at the first base. Per the germline V gene, SGHRS is the CDR1 and YFSETQ is the CDR2. V is cut by 3 bases and J by 8 bases, and the space between the germline ends is 14 bases. This clonotype originated in a woman under 40 in good health. The V and J segments used are TRBV5-1 and TRBJ1-4; no D segment can be confidently identified. Sequenced input: naive CD8+ T cells sorted from blood. The sample's cell subset or site label, decoded: CD45RA+CCR7+. CDR3 region: CASSSSGGYEKLFF. The DNA reads TGCGCCAGCAGCTCCAGTGGAGGGTACGAAAAACTGTTTTTT.